This T cell receptor beta chain comes out of a study of regulatory T cells in long-lasting Graves disease. TCR beta libraries were built with iRepertoire HTBI primers and Arm-PCR of CDR3 regions. TCRdb recomputed calls from the multiplex PCR reads with MiXCR, one row per CDR3 protein. Seen here are 300,000 to 400,000 distinct CDR3 sequences, 15% to 20% observed once, and the top ten hold about 27%. The time point is: newly diagnosed GD, antithyroid drugs for less than 3 months. The authors made the TCR library using RNA they extracted from PBMCs. A volume of about 9.9 milliliters of peripheral blood was collected in EDTA tubes. Germline V CDR1 and CDR2: SGDLS, YYNGEE. The V and J ends lost 4 bases and 2 bases respectively, with 19 bases between them. The CDR3 is 16 residues long. This clonotype came up many times. These data were also reused for a study on T cells in Graves' hyperthyroidism and ophthalmopathy.

The chain links TRBV9 to TRBJ2-7, with D perhaps matching TRBD2 (6 bases). The receptor comes from a middle-aged man with Graves disease. This sample comprised peripheral blood mononuclear cells (PBMCs), obtained at new diagnosis, from a patient treated with antithyroid drugs. The CDR3 region is CASSPHLGTVPYEQYF. CDR3 bases: TGTGCCAGCAGCCCTCACCTTGGGACTGTTCCCTACGAGCAGTACTTC.